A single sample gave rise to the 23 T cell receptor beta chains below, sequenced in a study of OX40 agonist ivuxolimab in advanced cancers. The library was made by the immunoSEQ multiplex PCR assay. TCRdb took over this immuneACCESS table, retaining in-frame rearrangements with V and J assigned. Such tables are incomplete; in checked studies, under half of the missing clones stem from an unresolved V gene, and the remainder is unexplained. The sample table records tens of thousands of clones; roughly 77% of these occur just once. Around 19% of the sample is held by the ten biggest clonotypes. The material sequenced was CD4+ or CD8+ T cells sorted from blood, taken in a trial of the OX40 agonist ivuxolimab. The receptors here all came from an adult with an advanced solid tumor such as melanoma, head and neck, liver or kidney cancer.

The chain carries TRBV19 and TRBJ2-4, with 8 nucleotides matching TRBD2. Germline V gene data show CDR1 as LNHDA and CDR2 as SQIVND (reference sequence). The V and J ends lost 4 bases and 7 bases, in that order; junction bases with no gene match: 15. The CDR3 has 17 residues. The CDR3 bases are TGTGCCAGTAGTACGCGACTGGTGGCGGGAGGAGTGAACATTCAGTACTTC. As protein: CASSTRLVAGGVNIQYF.

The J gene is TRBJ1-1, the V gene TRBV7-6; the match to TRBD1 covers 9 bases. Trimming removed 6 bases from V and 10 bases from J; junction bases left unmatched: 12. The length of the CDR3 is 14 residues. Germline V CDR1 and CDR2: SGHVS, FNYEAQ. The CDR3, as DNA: TGTGCCAGCAGACCCGGGACAGGGAGTTTAAGAGCTTTCTTT. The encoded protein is CASRPGTGSLRAFF.

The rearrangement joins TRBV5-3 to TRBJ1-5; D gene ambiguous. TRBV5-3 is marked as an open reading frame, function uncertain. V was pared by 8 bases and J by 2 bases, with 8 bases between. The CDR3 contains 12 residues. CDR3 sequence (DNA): TGTGCCAGCAGCCTTGGCAATCAGCCCCAGCATTTT. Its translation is CASSLGNQPQHF.

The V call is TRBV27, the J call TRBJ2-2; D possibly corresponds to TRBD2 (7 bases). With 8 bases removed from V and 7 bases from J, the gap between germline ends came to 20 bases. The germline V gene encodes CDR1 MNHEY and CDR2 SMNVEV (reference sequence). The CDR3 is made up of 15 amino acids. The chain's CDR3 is CASRVGGAESGELFF. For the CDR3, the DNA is TGTGCCAGCCGCGTGGGGGGGGCTGAGAGCGGGGAGCTGTTTTTT.

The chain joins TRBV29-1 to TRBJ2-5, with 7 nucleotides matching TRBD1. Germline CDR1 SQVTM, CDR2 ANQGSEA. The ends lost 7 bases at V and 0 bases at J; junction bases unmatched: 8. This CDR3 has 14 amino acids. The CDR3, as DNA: TGCAGCGCCCGACAGGGTTCGTACCAAGAGACCCAGTACTTC. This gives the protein CSARQGSYQETQYF.

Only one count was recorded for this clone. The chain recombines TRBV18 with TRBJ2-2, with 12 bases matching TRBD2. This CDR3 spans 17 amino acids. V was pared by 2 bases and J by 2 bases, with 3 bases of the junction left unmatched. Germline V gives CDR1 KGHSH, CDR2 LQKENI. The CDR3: CASSPLTSGSNTGELFF. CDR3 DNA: TGTGCCAGCTCACCATTGACTAGCGGGAGTAACACCGGGGAGCTGTTTTTT.

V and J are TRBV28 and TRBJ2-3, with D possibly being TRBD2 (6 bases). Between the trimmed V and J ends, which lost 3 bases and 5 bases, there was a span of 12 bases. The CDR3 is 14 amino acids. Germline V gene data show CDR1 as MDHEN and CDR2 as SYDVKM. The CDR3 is CASSLGGSEDTQYF. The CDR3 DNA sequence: TGTGCCAGCAGTTTGGGAGGATCGGAAGATACGCAGTATTTT.

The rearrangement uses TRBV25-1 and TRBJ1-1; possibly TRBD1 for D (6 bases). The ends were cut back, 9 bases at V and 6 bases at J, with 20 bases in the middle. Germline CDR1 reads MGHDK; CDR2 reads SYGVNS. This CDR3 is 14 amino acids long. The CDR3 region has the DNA TGTGCCAGTGGCTCTACAGGGATGACGGCTGAAGCTTTCTTT. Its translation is CASGSTGMTAEAFF.

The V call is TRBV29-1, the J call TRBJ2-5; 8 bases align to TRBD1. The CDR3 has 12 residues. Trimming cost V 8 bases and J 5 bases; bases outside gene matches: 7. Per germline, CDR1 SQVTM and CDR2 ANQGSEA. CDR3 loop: CSFQGAGETQYF. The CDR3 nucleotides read TGCAGCTTTCAGGGGGCCGGGGAGACCCAGTACTTC.

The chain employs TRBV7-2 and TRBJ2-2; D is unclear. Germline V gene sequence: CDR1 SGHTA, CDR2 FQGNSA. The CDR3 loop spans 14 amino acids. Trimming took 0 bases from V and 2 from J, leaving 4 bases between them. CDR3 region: CASSLARNTGELFF. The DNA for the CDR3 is TGTGCCAGCAGCTTAGCGAGAAACACCGGGGAGCTGTTTTTT.

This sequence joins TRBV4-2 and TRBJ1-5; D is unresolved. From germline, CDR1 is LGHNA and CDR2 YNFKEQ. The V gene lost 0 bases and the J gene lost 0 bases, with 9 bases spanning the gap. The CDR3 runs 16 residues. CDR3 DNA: TGTGCCAGCAGCCAAGATCAAGGGTTTAGCAATCAGCCCCAGCATTTT. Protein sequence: CASSQDQGFSNQPQHF.

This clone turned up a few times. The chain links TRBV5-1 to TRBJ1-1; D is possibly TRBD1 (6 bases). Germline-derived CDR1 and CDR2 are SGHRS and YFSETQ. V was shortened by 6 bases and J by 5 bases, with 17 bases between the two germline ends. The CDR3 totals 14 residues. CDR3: CASTPLGGVTEAFF. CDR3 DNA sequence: TGCGCCAGCACGCCGCTCGGGGGCGTTACTGAAGCTTTCTTT.

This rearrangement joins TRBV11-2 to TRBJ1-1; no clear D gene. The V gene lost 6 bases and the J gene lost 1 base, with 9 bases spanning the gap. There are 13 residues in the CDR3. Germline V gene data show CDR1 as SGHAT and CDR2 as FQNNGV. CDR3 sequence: CASSEGWNTEAFF. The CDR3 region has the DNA TGTGCCAGCAGTGAGGGTTGGAACACTGAAGCTTTCTTT.

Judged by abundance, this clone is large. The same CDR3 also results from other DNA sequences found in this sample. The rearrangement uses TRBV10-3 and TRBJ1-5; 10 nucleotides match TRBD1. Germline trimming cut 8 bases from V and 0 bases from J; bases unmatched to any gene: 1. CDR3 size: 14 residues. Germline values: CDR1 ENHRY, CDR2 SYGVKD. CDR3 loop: CAIGTGDSNQPQHF. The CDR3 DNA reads TGTGCCATCGGGACAGGGGATAGCAATCAGCCCCAGCATTTT.

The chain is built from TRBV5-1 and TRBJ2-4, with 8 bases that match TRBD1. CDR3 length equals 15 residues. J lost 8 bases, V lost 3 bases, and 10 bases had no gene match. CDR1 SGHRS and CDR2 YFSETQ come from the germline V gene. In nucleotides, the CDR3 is TGCGCCAGCAGCTCAGATACAGGGGGTATCGACATTCAGTACTTC. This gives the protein CASSSDTGGIDIQYF.

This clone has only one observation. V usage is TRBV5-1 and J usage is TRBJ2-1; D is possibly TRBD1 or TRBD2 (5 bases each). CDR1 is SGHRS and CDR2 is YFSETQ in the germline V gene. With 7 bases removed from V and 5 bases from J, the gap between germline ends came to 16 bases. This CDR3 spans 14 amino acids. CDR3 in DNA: TGCGCCAGCCCGCTATGGCAGGGAGACAATGAGCAGTTCTTC. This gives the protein CASPLWQGDNEQFF.

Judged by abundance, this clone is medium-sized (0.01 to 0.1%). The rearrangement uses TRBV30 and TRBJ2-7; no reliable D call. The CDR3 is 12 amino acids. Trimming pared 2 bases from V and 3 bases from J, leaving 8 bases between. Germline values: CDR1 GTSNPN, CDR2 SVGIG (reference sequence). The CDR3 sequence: CAWSLTDYEQYF. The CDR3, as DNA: TGTGCCTGGAGTCTGACCGACTACGAGCAGTACTTC.

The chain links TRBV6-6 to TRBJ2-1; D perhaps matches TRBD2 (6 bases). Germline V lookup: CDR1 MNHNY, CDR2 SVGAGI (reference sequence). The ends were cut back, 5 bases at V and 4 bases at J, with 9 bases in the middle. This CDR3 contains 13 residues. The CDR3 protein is CASSRDSYNEQFF. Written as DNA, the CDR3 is TGTGCCAGCAGTCGGGACTCGTACAATGAGCAGTTCTTC.

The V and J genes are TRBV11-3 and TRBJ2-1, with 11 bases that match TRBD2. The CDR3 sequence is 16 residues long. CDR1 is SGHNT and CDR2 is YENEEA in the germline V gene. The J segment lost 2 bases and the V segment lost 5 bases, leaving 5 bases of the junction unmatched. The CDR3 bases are TGTGCCAGCAGCATGAGACTAGCGGGACCCTACAATGAGCAGTTCTTC. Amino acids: CASSMRLAGPYNEQFF.

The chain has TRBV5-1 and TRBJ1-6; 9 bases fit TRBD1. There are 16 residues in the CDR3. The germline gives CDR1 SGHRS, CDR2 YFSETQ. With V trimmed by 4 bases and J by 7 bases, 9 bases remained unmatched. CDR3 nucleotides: TGCGCCAGCAGCCCGGGGGACAGGGAATTCAATTCACCCCTCCACTTT. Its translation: CASSPGDREFNSPLHF. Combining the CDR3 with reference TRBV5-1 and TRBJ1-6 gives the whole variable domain KAGVTQTPRYLIKTRGQQVTLSCSPISGHRSVSWYQQTPGQGLQFLFEYFSETQRNKGNFPGRFSGRQFSNSRSEMNVSTLELGDSALYLCASSPGDREFNSPLHFGNGTRLTVT.

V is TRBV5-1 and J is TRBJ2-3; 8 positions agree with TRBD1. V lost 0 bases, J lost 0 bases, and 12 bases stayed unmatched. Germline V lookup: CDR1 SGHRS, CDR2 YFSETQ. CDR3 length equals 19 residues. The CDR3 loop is CASSLGGTGWQSSTDTQYF. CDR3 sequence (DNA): TGCGCCAGCAGCTTGGGCGGGACAGGTTGGCAGTCAAGCACAGATACGCAGTATTTT.

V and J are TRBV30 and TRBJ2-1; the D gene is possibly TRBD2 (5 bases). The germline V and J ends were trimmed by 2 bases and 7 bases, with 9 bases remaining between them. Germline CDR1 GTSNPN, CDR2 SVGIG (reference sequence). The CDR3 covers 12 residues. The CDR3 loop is CAWSFRGNEQFF. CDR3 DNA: TGTGCCTGGAGTTTCAGAGGGAATGAGCAGTTCTTC.

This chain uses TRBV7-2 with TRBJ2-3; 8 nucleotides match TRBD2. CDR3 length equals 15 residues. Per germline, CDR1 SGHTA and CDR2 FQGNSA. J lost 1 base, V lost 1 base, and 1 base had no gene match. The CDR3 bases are TGTGCCAGCAGCTTAGATAGCGGGGGCACAGATACGCAGTATTTT. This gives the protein CASSLDSGGTDTQYF.